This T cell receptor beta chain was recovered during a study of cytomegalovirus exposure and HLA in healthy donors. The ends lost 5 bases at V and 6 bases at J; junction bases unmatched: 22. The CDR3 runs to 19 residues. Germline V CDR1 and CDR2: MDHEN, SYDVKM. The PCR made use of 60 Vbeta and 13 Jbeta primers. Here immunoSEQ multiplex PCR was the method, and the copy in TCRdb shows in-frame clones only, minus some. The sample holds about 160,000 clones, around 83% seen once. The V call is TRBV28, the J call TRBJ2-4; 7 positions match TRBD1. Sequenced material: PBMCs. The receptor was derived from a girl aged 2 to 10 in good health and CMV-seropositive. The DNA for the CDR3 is TGTGCCAGCAGTCCACCTGTCGTAAGGGGGCGCAGGGTACGAAACATTCAGTACTTC. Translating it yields CASSPPVVRGRRVRNIQYF.